A single sample gave rise to the 30 T cell receptor beta chains below, sequenced in a study of Ad26.COV2.S vaccination and SARS-CoV-2 variants. As to treatment: 15 to 20 received Ad26.COV2.S at low or high dose, single or two shots; 5 received placebo; per-sample allocation not given. Sampling was done on day 63 after the first vaccine or placebo injection. Repertoires were generated with immunoSEQ multiplex PCR, while TCRdb's copy carries only in-frame clones and drops some. Of 290,000 or so clones listed, about 90% are singletons. The sample in question was peripheral blood, obtained in a trial of Ad26.COV2.S vaccine versus placebo. Receptors were obtained from a person aged 18-60 years who received the Ad26.COV2.S COVID-19 vaccine or a placebo.

The chain carries TRBV7-7 and TRBJ2-3; 9 nucleotides match TRBD2. V shed 5 bases and J 1 base; nucleotides not matched to a gene: 4. Germline V CDR1 and CDR2: SSHAT, FNYEAQ (reference sequence). The CDR3 contains 15 residues. CDR3 bases: TGTGCCAGCAGCCCAACTAGCGGGCGCACAGATACGCAGTATTTT. Translation: CASSPTSGRTDTQYF.

The rearrangement uses TRBV10-3 and TRBJ2-3; possibly TRBD2 for D (5 bases). CDR1 is ENHRY, CDR2 SYGVKD, per germline. This CDR3 is 12 amino acids long. Trimming removed 6 bases from V and 5 bases from J, with 9 bases in between. The CDR3 loop is CAIRNSVDTQYF. The CDR3 DNA sequence: TGTGCCATCAGGAATAGCGTAGATACGCAGTATTTT.

The gene calls are TRBV4-3 and TRBJ2-5, with TRBD2 identical over 11 bases. The germline V gene encodes CDR1 LGHNA and CDR2 YSLEER. Germline trimming cut 1 base from V and 5 bases from J; bases unmatched to any gene: 6. The CDR3 has 16 residues. CDR3 in DNA: TGCGCCAGCAGCCAAGGCTTAGCGGGGGGGCCGGAGACCCAGTACTTC. The encoded protein is CASSQGLAGGPETQYF.

The rearrangement links TRBV5-1 to TRBJ2-2; D gene ambiguous. The CDR3 is made up of 15 amino acids. CDR1 is SGHRS, CDR2 YFSETQ, per germline. The V end lost 0 bases, the J end lost 2 bases, and 8 bases lay between the germline ends. CDR3 amino acids: CASSLGAANTGELFF. DNA for the CDR3: TGCGCCAGCAGCTTGGGGGCAGCTAACACCGGGGAGCTGTTTTTT.

In this sample, this clone turned up once. The rearrangement joins TRBV7-9 to TRBJ2-3; 10 bases match TRBD2. CDR3 length: 18 residues. Trimming removed 6 bases from V and 4 bases from J; junction bases left unmatched: 16. Per the germline V gene, CDR1 is SEHNR and CDR2 is FQNEAQ (reference sequence). The CDR3 DNA is TGTGCCAGCAGTCACAAAATCCGCCTAGCGGGAGTAGCAGATACGCAGTATTTT. Residues: CASSHKIRLAGVADTQYF.

V gene TRBV6-5 combines with J gene TRBJ2-7; 7 bases match TRBD1. Trimming cost V 6 bases and J 5 bases; bases outside gene matches: 1. This CDR3 comprises 11 residues. CDR1 MNHEY and CDR2 SVGAGI come from the germline V gene. Written as DNA, the CDR3 is TGTGCCAGCAGACAGGGGAACGAGCAGTACTTC. Translating gives CASRQGNEQYF.

For this clone: Sequence at one end of the junction differs from germline and may be a read error. The chain joins TRBV29-1 to TRBJ1-1; D possibly corresponds to TRBD1 (6 bases). This CDR3 is built from 13 residues. The germline V gene has CDR1 SQVTM and CDR2 ANQGSEA. The CDR3 loop reads CSFEGDPNTEAFF. The CDR3 nucleotides read TGCAGCTTTGAGGGGGACCCGAACACTGAAGCTTTCTTT. The whole variable domain, filled in from reference TRBV29-1 and TRBJ1-1, reads SAVISQKPSRDICQRGTSLTIQCQVDSQVTMMFWYRQQPGQSLTLIATANQGSEATYESGFVIDKFPISRPNLTFSTLTVSNMSPEDSSIYLCSFEGDPNTEAFFGQGTRLTVV.

The rearrangement links TRBV5-6 to TRBJ1-1; D uncertain. Germline lookup yields CDR1 SGHDT and CDR2 YYEEEE. V lost 4 bases to trimming and J lost 5 bases, with 9 bases between them. The CDR3 is made up of 12 amino acids. This CDR3 reads CASSPEETEAFF. DNA for the CDR3: TGTGCCAGCAGCCCCGAGGAGACTGAAGCTTTCTTT.

For this clone: One end of the junction fails to match germline, which may point to a read error. The chain links TRBV7-9 to TRBJ1-2; 8 bases agree with TRBD1. The CDR3 is made up of 15 amino acids. Germline CDR1 reads SEHNR; CDR2 reads FQNEAQ (reference sequence). The CDR3 nucleotides are TGTGCCAGCAGCCCACCGGACAGGGCTAAATATGGCTACACCTTC. This encodes CASSPPDRAKYGYTF.

The chain employs TRBV11-3 and TRBJ2-3, with TRBD1 matching 7 bases. J gave up 2 bases and V 3 bases, and 5 bases lay outside the gene matches. The CDR3 totals 15 residues. In germline, CDR1 is SGHNT, CDR2 YENEEA. The CDR3 loop is CASSFTGTDTDTQYF. The CDR3 DNA sequence: TGTGCCAGCAGCTTCACGGGGACAGACACAGATACGCAGTATTTT. Filled out from reference TRBV11-3 and TRBJ2-3, the complete variable domain reads EAGVVQSPRYKIIEKKQPVAFWCNPISGHNTLYWYLQNLGQGPELLIRYENEEAVDDSQLPKDRFSAERLKGVDSTLKIQPAELGDSAVYLCASSFTGTDTDTQYFGPGTRLTVL.

The chain uses TRBV7-8 and TRBJ2-1, with TRBD2 matching 7 bases. Germline assignment: CDR1 SGHVS and CDR2 FQNEAQ. The CDR3 spans 15 residues. The V gene end was trimmed by 8 bases and the J gene end by 4 bases; junction bases not matched to a gene: 11. CDR3 region: CASSRGGGVYNEQFF. DNA of the CDR3: TGTGCCAGCTCGAGAGGTGGGGGGGTTTACAATGAGCAGTTCTTC.

This clone was seen only a few times. The rearrangement links TRBV2 to TRBJ1-2; D is uncertain. The V gene's germline CDR1 is SNHLY and CDR2 FYNNEI. CDR3 length equals 13 residues. V lost 8 bases and J lost 7, with 17 bases in between. The CDR3 DNA sequence: TGTGCCAGCCGTCCACTGGGTCGCAGTGGCTACACCTTC. It translates to CASRPLGRSGYTF.

The V gene is TRBV19, the J gene TRBJ2-2; the D is unclear. The V end was cut by 5 bases, the J end by 6 bases, with 1 base between. The CDR3 loop spans 10 amino acids. In germline, CDR1 is LNHDA, CDR2 SQIVND (reference sequence). CDR3 nucleotides: TGTGCCAGTAGTCCCGGGGAGCTGTTTTTT. Translation gives CASSPGELFF. The complete variable domain, with remaining parts taken from reference TRBV19 and TRBJ2-2, reads DGGITQSPKYLFRKEGQNVTLSCEQNLNHDAMYWYRQDPGQGLRLIYYSQIVNDFQKGDIAEGYSVSREKKESFPLTVTSAQKNPTAFYLCASSPGELFFGEGSRLTVL.

The V and J genes are TRBV5-1 and TRBJ2-6; 11 bases are shared with TRBD2. With V trimmed by 4 bases and J by 1 base, 10 bases remained unmatched. Germline V gene sequence: CDR1 SGHRS, CDR2 YFSETQ. The CDR3 is made up of 19 amino acids. The CDR3 reads CASSRPLLAGASGANVLTF. DNA for the CDR3: TGCGCCAGCAGCCGCCCGCTACTAGCGGGGGCTTCTGGGGCCAACGTCCTGACTTTC. Filled out from reference TRBV5-1 and TRBJ2-6, the complete variable domain reads KAGVTQTPRYLIKTRGQQVTLSCSPISGHRSVSWYQQTPGQGLQFLFEYFSETQRNKGNFPGRFSGRQFSNSRSEMNVSTLELGDSALYLCASSRPLLAGASGANVLTFGAGSRLTVL.

The genes are TRBV18 and TRBJ1-6, with 7 bases lining up with TRBD1. This CDR3 contains 13 residues. Germline assignment: CDR1 KGHSH and CDR2 LQKENI. The V segment lost 6 bases and the J segment 8 bases; nucleotides outside the gene matches: 4. The CDR3 sequence: CASSTGNDSPLHF. DNA of the CDR3: TGTGCCAGCTCGACAGGGAATGATTCACCCCTCCACTTT.

This clone was seen a single time. The rearrangement uses TRBV4-1 and TRBJ2-7; 9 bases agree with TRBD1. CDR3 length equals 17 residues. The germline V gene encodes CDR1 MGHRA and CDR2 YSYEKL. V trimming: 1 base; J trimming: 2 bases; junction bases outside the gene matches: 9. The CDR3 region is CASSQALDRGTAYEQYF. The CDR3 coding sequence is TGCGCCAGCAGCCAAGCCCTCGACAGGGGGACTGCCTACGAGCAGTACTTC.

This sequence joins TRBV5-1 and TRBJ2-1; TRBD1 might be the D (6 bases). In germline, CDR1 is SGHRS, CDR2 YFSETQ. The CDR3 extends over 16 amino acids. V was trimmed by 0 bases and J by 4 bases, leaving 14 bases between them. In DNA form, the CDR3 reads TGCGCCAGCAGCTTGGGACAGGCGAGAATTTACAATGAGCAGTTCTTC. This translates into CASSLGQARIYNEQFF.

This clone was counted a few times. The chain uses TRBV27 and TRBJ1-4, with D maybe TRBD1 (5 bases). V was pared by 2 bases and J by 8 bases, with 9 bases between. This CDR3 spans 13 amino acids. Germline lookup yields CDR1 MNHEY and CDR2 SMNVEV (reference sequence). Written as DNA, the CDR3 is TGTGCCAGCAGTTTACAGGGAGGGGAAAAACTGTTTTTT. The encoded protein is CASSLQGGEKLFF.

This clone appeared a few times. This chain links TRBV5-1 with TRBJ1-1, with TRBD1 matching 9 bases. There are 16 residues in the CDR3. With V trimmed by 2 bases and J by 5 bases, 10 bases remained unmatched. CDR1 and CDR2 (germline): SGHRS, YFSETQ. The CDR3 protein is CASSFSPTGGGTEAFF. CDR3 DNA: TGCGCCAGCAGCTTTTCGCCGACAGGGGGGGGAACTGAAGCTTTCTTT.

The chain carries TRBV11-2 and TRBJ1-6; D unresolved. This CDR3 spans 14 amino acids. The germline V and J ends were trimmed by 4 bases and 8 bases, with 12 bases remaining between them. Germline V gives CDR1 SGHAT, CDR2 FQNNGV. The CDR3: CASSYYGLDSPLHF. CDR3 nucleotides: TGTGCCAGCAGCTACTACGGGCTGGATTCACCCCTCCACTTT.

The V gene is TRBV11-2, the J gene TRBJ2-7; a weak D match, TRBD2 (5 bases). Trimming removed 5 bases at V and 6 bases at J, with 17 bases between. The length of the CDR3 is 14 residues. In germline, CDR1 is SGHAT, CDR2 FQNNGV. CDR3 bases: TGTGCCAGCAGCCAACTTCGGGGTTTCGGCGAGCAGTACTTC. Translated, it gives CASSQLRGFGEQYF. Full variable domain (remainder filled in from reference TRBV11-2 and TRBJ2-7): EAGVAQSPRYKIIEKRQSVAFWCNPISGHATLYWYQQILGQGPKLLIQFQNNGVVDDSQLPKDRFSAERLKGVDSTLKIQPAKLEDSAVYLCASSQLRGFGEQYFGPGTRLTVT.

The chain couples TRBV18 to TRBJ2-3; 12 nucleotides align to TRBD2. Germline CDR1 is KGHSH and CDR2 is LQKENI. V gave up 6 bases and J gave up 5 bases; unmatched junction bases: 12. The CDR3 sequence is 17 residues long. The CDR3 region has the DNA TGTGCCAGCTCCCCCGGACTAGCGGGGCAGTACCGAGATACGCAGTATTTT. It specifies CASSPGLAGQYRDTQYF.

The chain has TRBV18 and TRBJ1-4; perhaps TRBD1 as D (5 bases). With 0 bases removed from V and 8 bases from J, the gap between germline ends came to 19 bases. Germline V gene sequence: CDR1 KGHSH, CDR2 LQKENI. This CDR3 spans 17 amino acids. The CDR3: CASSPPSVDLRGEKLFF. For the CDR3, the DNA is TGTGCCAGCTCACCACCGAGCGTAGACCTCCGGGGGGAAAAACTGTTTTTT.

The chain couples TRBV21-1 to TRBJ2-7; TRBD2, as called in the table, went unchecked against the DNA. TRBV21-1 is shown as a pseudogene. This CDR3 is 14 amino acids long. The CDR3 sequence is CASSGPGIFYEQYF. DNA of the CDR3: TGTGCCAGCAGCGGACCGGGGATCTTCTACGAGCAGTACTTC.

This chain connects TRBV9 to TRBJ1-2; D gene ambiguous. Germline lookup yields CDR1 SGDLS and CDR2 YYNGEE. Trimming removed 4 bases from V and 6 bases from J, with 13 bases in between. The CDR3 loop spans 13 amino acids. CDR3: CASSTRWTDGYTF. The CDR3 DNA is TGTGCCAGCAGCACACGTTGGACGGATGGCTACACCTTC.

The chain recombines TRBV27 with TRBJ2-7; possibly TRBD1 or TRBD2 for D (5 bases each). V lost 4 bases to trimming and J lost 1 base, with 14 bases between them. Germline lookup yields CDR1 MNHEY and CDR2 SMNVEV (reference sequence). CDR3 length: 15 residues. CDR3 protein: CASSSLRGLSYEQYF. CDR3 coding DNA: TGTGCCAGCAGTTCACTCCGGGGCCTATCCTACGAGCAGTACTTC.

In its sample, this clone was seen a few times. The genes are TRBV2 and TRBJ1-5, with 8 bases fitting TRBD1. J lost 0 bases, V lost 7 bases, and 2 bases had no gene match. The CDR3 is made up of 14 amino acids. Looked up from germline, CDR1 is SNHLY and CDR2 is FYNNEI. The DNA for the CDR3 is TGTGCCAGCAACAGGGGGATTAGCAATCAGCCCCAGCATTTT. It specifies CASNRGISNQPQHF. The full variable domain, its missing parts supplied by reference TRBV2 and TRBJ1-5, is EPEVTQTPSHQVTQMGQEVILRCVPISNHLYFYWYRQILGQKVEFLVSFYNNEISEKSEIFDDQFSVERPDGSNFTLKIRSTKLEDSAMYFCASNRGISNQPQHFGDGTRLSIL.

The rearrangement uses TRBV9 and TRBJ2-1, with 7 bases that match TRBD1. Germline values: CDR1 SGDLS, CDR2 YYNGEE. The CDR3 is 15 residues long. The trim removed 2 bases at V and 8 bases at J, leaving 10 bases unmatched. The CDR3 region is CASSVWDSRADEQFF. For the CDR3, the DNA is TGTGCCAGCAGCGTGTGGGACAGTCGAGCCGATGAGCAGTTCTTC.

The chain has TRBV3-1 (or the pseudogene TRBV3-2) and TRBJ2-5; 14 bases align to TRBD2. This CDR3 has 14 residues. V lost 6 bases, J lost 3 bases, and 0 bases stayed unmatched. The V gene's germline CDR1 is LGHDT and CDR2 YNNKEL (reference sequence). Here the CDR3 reads CASRTSGREETQYF. The CDR3 region has the DNA TGTGCCAGCAGGACTAGCGGGAGGGAAGAGACCCAGTACTTC.

This chain links TRBV9 with TRBJ2-6; the D gene is possibly TRBD1 (6 bases). CDR1 SGDLS and CDR2 YYNGEE come from the germline V gene. Trimming pared 3 bases from V and 12 bases from J, leaving 19 bases between. The CDR3 is 15 amino acids. CDR3 sequence (DNA): TGTGCCAGCAGCGCGACGACAGGAACCTCAGGCGTCCTGACTTTC. It encodes CASSATTGTSGVLTF. Full variable domain (outside the CDR3, taken from reference TRBV9 and TRBJ2-6): DSGVTQTPKHLITATGQRVTLRCSPRSGDLSVYWYQQSLDQGLQFLIQYYNGEERAKGNILERFSAQQFPDLHSELNLSSLELGDSALYFCASSATTGTSGVLTFGAGSRLTVL.